These T cell receptor beta chains were read from a single sample in a study of cytomegalovirus exposure and HLA in healthy donors. Method: immunoSEQ multiplex PCR; TCRdb's copy keeps in-frame clones and lacks some. The repertoire includes 150,000 to 200,000 clones, around four fifths of them detected once, and under 5% sits in the top ten. The sample taken for sequencing was PBMCs. The receptors originated from a girl under 18 in good health and CMV-seropositive. Each CDR3 is given with its conserved first and last residue. D genes are given only for firm matches. Clone sizes are given selectively: once, few, many, or a class where the clone is expanded.

cdr3_nt: TGTGCCAGTAGTATAAAGGGGACGCGGGGCTATGGCTACACCTTC; cdr3_aa: CASSIKGTRGYGYTF; d_call: .; j_call: TRBJ1-2; v_call: TRBV19; clone_size: .
cdr3_nt: TGTGCCAGCAGCCCTCTAGCGGGGGTAACCTACAATGAGCAGTTCTTC; cdr3_aa: CASSPLAGVTYNEQFF; d_call: TRBD2; j_call: TRBJ2-1; v_call: TRBV9; clone_size: .
cdr3_nt: TGTGCCAGCAGCTCTGGTTCGTTGCTAGCGGGGGGTCCGAGGGGCACAGATACGCAGTATTTT; cdr3_aa: CASSSGSLLAGGPRGTDTQYF; d_call: TRBD2; j_call: TRBJ2-3; v_call: TRBV7-3; clone_size: once
cdr3_nt: TGCGCCAGCAGCCCCTTAGCGGGGAAGACCCAGTACTTC; cdr3_aa: CASSPLAGKTQYF; d_call: TRBD2; j_call: TRBJ2-5; v_call: TRBV4-1; clone_size: .
cdr3_nt: TGTGCCAGCAGTTTAGGGAGGCCGGGGGGCACTGAAGCTTTCTTT; cdr3_aa: CASSLGRPGGTEAFF; d_call: .; j_call: TRBJ1-1; v_call: TRBV27; clone_size: .
cdr3_nt: TGTGCCAGCAGCTTAGATATTAGCGAGCAAGAGACCCAGTACTTC; cdr3_aa: CASSLDISEQETQYF; d_call: .; j_call: TRBJ2-5; v_call: TRBV11-2; clone_size: .
cdr3_nt: TGTGCCAGCAGTCCCCAGATGGCAGCGGGCTACACCTTC; cdr3_aa: CASSPQMAAGYTF; d_call: .; j_call: TRBJ1-2; v_call: TRBV27; clone_size: .
cdr3_nt: TGCAGCGTTTTACAGGGGGCGCGCACCTTC; cdr3_aa: CSVLQGARTF; d_call: TRBD1; j_call: TRBJ1-2; v_call: TRBV29-1; clone_size: .
cdr3_nt: TGTGCCTGGAGTGTATCGGTATATGAAGGAGGCTATGGCTACACCTTC; cdr3_aa: CAWSVSVYEGGYGYTF; d_call: .; j_call: TRBJ1-2; v_call: TRBV30; clone_size: .
cdr3_nt: TGTGCCAGCAGCACCCGGGACAGGGACTCAGTTTATGAGCAGTTCTTC; cdr3_aa: CASSTRDRDSVYEQFF; d_call: TRBD1; j_call: TRBJ2-1; v_call: TRBV5-4; clone_size: once
cdr3_nt: TGTGCCAGTAGTATAGCGTACACCGGGACAGATTACGGGCAGTACTTC; cdr3_aa: CASSIAYTGTDYGQYF; d_call: TRBD1; j_call: TRBJ2-7; v_call: TRBV19; clone_size: .
cdr3_nt: TGCGCCAGCAGCCAACTCCGGGACACTGAAGCTTTCTTT; cdr3_aa: CASSQLRDTEAFF; d_call: .; j_call: TRBJ1-1; v_call: TRBV4-1; clone_size: .
cdr3_nt: TGCGCCAGCAGCTTAGGGACAGGGGGCCTCCGGGCCTCTTCGACAGGGGAAGCTTTCTTT; cdr3_aa: CASSLGTGGLRASSTGEAFF; d_call: TRBD1; j_call: TRBJ1-1; v_call: TRBV5-1; clone_size: .
cdr3_nt: TGTGCCAGTAGTCACTCGCCGGACAGACTCAATCAGCCCCAGCATTTT; cdr3_aa: CASSHSPDRLNQPQHF; d_call: .; j_call: TRBJ1-5; v_call: TRBV19; clone_size: .
cdr3_nt: TGTGCCAGCAGTTACGGACAGAACATGAGGACCTATGGCTACACCTTC; cdr3_aa: CASSYGQNMRTYGYTF; d_call: .; j_call: TRBJ1-2; v_call: TRBV6-5; clone_size: once
cdr3_nt: TGTGCCAGCAGCTTAGCTACAGGGTTCTCTGGAAACACCATATATTTT; cdr3_aa: CASSLATGFSGNTIYF; d_call: .; j_call: TRBJ1-3; v_call: TRBV7-9; clone_size: once
cdr3_nt: TGCGCCAGCAGCCAAACAGGGGCTCGAGGCTATGGCTACACCTTC; cdr3_aa: CASSQTGARGYGYTF; d_call: TRBD1; j_call: TRBJ1-2; v_call: TRBV4-1; clone_size: .
cdr3_nt: TGTGCCAGCAGCGTAGGGAGAGCCCCCACAGATACGCAGTATTTT; cdr3_aa: CASSVGRAPTDTQYF; d_call: .; j_call: TRBJ2-3; v_call: TRBV9; clone_size: .
cdr3_nt: TGCGCCAGCACCGTCTCTATGGGGGGTGAAGCTTTCTTT; cdr3_aa: CASTVSMGGEAFF; d_call: .; j_call: TRBJ1-1; v_call: TRBV5-1; clone_size: .
cdr3_nt: TGTGCCAGCAATGACGGGGCAGGGGCCTACAATGAGCAGTTCTTC; cdr3_aa: CASNDGAGAYNEQFF; d_call: .; j_call: TRBJ2-1; v_call: TRBV6-4; clone_size: .
cdr3_nt: TGCGCCAGCAGTTATACAGGGACCTATGGCTACACCTTC; cdr3_aa: CASSYTGTYGYTF; d_call: .; j_call: TRBJ1-2; v_call: TRBV5-1; clone_size: .
cdr3_nt: TGTGCTAGCAGCTTAAACAGGAACACTGAAGCTTTCTTT; cdr3_aa: CASSLNRNTEAFF; d_call: .; j_call: TRBJ1-1; v_call: TRBV7-7; clone_size: .
cdr3_nt: TGTGCCAGCAGTGTAGGACACGACTATGGCTACACCTTC; cdr3_aa: CASSVGHDYGYTF; d_call: .; j_call: TRBJ1-2; v_call: TRBV28; clone_size: .
cdr3_nt: TGTGCCAGCAGCCAGTTCGGGGGGCCTAACTATGGCTACACCTTC; cdr3_aa: CASSQFGGPNYGYTF; d_call: .; j_call: TRBJ1-2; v_call: TRBV6-4; clone_size: .
cdr3_nt: TGTGCCAGCACAGGGGGCTCTGGAAACACCATATATTTT; cdr3_aa: CASTGGSGNTIYF; d_call: TRBD1; j_call: TRBJ1-3; v_call: TRBV5-4; clone_size: .
cdr3_nt: TGTGCCAGAAGCTTAACCCGAAGCGGTGGCTACACCTTC; cdr3_aa: CARSLTRSGGYTF; d_call: .; j_call: TRBJ1-2; v_call: TRBV5-3; clone_size: .
cdr3_nt: TGCGCCAGCAGCTACCGACAGGGCAACTCCTACGAGCAGTACTTC; cdr3_aa: CASSYRQGNSYEQYF; d_call: TRBD1; j_call: TRBJ2-7; v_call: TRBV4-1; clone_size: .
cdr3_nt: TGTGCCAGCAGCGGCTCGCGGACAGGGAACTGGGAAGCTTTCTTT; cdr3_aa: CASSGSRTGNWEAFF; d_call: TRBD1; j_call: TRBJ1-1; v_call: TRBV5-8; clone_size: .
cdr3_nt: TGCGCCAGCAGTGAGATGGGACAAGAAGAGACCCAGTACTTC; cdr3_aa: CASSEMGQEETQYF; d_call: .; j_call: TRBJ2-5; v_call: TRBV10-1; clone_size: .
cdr3_nt: TGTGCCAGCAGTTACTCGCGACAGGGGAACACTGAAGCTTTCTTT; cdr3_aa: CASSYSRQGNTEAFF; d_call: TRBD1; j_call: TRBJ1-1; v_call: TRBV6-5; clone_size: once
cdr3_nt: TGTGCCACCACGTTACTTGAATCTCAGGGACTTGTCTATGGCTACACCTTC; cdr3_aa: CATTLLESQGLVYGYTF; d_call: .; j_call: TRBJ1-2; v_call: TRBV5-8; clone_size: .
cdr3_nt: TGCAGCGTTGAATATAGGGGACAGGGGGACTATGGCTACACCTTC; cdr3_aa: CSVEYRGQGDYGYTF; d_call: TRBD1; j_call: TRBJ1-2; v_call: TRBV29-1; clone_size: .
cdr3_nt: TGTGCCAGCAGCCCAAACCGACCCAGGGGGTACGAGCAGTACTTC; cdr3_aa: CASSPNRPRGYEQYF; d_call: TRBD1; j_call: TRBJ2-7; v_call: TRBV7-9; clone_size: .
cdr3_nt: TGTGCCAGCAGCAAAAGGGGCGGGGGGGCGACCTACAATGAGCAGTTCTTC; cdr3_aa: CASSKRGGGATYNEQFF; d_call: TRBD2; j_call: TRBJ2-1; v_call: TRBV7-3; clone_size: few
cdr3_nt: TGTGCCAGCAGCCTCGTGAGGGACACTGAAGCTTTCTTT; cdr3_aa: CASSLVRDTEAFF; d_call: .; j_call: TRBJ1-1; v_call: TRBV28; clone_size: .
cdr3_nt: TGTGCCAGCAGCAGGACTAGCGGGGGGGCCGTTTGGACAGATACGCAGTATTTT; cdr3_aa: CASSRTSGGAVWTDTQYF; d_call: TRBD2; j_call: TRBJ2-3; v_call: TRBV7-8; clone_size: once
cdr3_nt: TGTGCCAGCAGCTTACTGGGGAGCTACAATGAGCAGTTCTTC; cdr3_aa: CASSLLGSYNEQFF; d_call: .; j_call: TRBJ2-1; v_call: TRBV5-4; clone_size: .
cdr3_nt: TGTGCCAGCAGCTTGGCGGGGGTGGATGGCTACACCTTC; cdr3_aa: CASSLAGVDGYTF; d_call: .; j_call: TRBJ1-2; v_call: TRBV5-8; clone_size: .
cdr3_nt: TGTGCCAGCAGCCACCCCGGGACATCCCACTACGAGCAGTACTTC; cdr3_aa: CASSHPGTSHYEQYF; d_call: .; j_call: TRBJ2-7; v_call: TRBV7-9; clone_size: .
cdr3_nt: TGTGCCAGCAGTCCCCACCACAACAGGGGGGTTTTGGGGGGCTACACCTTC; cdr3_aa: CASSPHHNRGVLGGYTF; d_call: TRBD1; j_call: TRBJ1-2; v_call: TRBV28; clone_size: few
cdr3_nt: TGTGCCAGCAGCGCTACAGAAGGCGAGCAGTACTTC; cdr3_aa: CASSATEGEQYF; d_call: .; j_call: TRBJ2-7; v_call: TRBV9; clone_size: .
cdr3_nt: TGCGCCAGCAGCCAAGATCCGTTGGCGGGGTATGCAACTAATGAAAAACTGTTTTTT; cdr3_aa: CASSQDPLAGYATNEKLFF; d_call: .; j_call: TRBJ1-4; v_call: TRBV4-1; clone_size: .
cdr3_nt: TGTGCCAGCAGTCCTGACAGGGGTTATGGCTACACCTTC; cdr3_aa: CASSPDRGYGYTF; d_call: TRBD1; j_call: TRBJ1-2; v_call: TRBV5-8; clone_size: .
cdr3_nt: TGTGCCAGCAGCTTGTTGCAGGGGCCGAGGAGCAATCAGCCCCAGCATTTT; cdr3_aa: CASSLLQGPRSNQPQHF; d_call: .; j_call: TRBJ1-5; v_call: TRBV7-8; clone_size: .
cdr3_nt: TGTGCCAGCTCACCTGGACTAGCGGGCCTGACAACGCAGTACTTC; cdr3_aa: CASSPGLAGLTTQYF; d_call: TRBD2; j_call: TRBJ2-7; v_call: TRBV18; clone_size: once
cdr3_nt: TGTGCCAGCATCAACTTGGACTCGGGGGTGAACACTGAAGCTTTCTTT; cdr3_aa: CASINLDSGVNTEAFF; d_call: .; j_call: TRBJ1-1; v_call: TRBV5-4; clone_size: .
cdr3_nt: TGTGCCAGCAGCTTAAGGGACAGGTACCAAGAGACCCAGTACTTC; cdr3_aa: CASSLRDRYQETQYF; d_call: TRBD1; j_call: TRBJ2-5; v_call: TRBV7-9; clone_size: once
cdr3_nt: TGTGCCTGGAGTAACAGGGACCTCAATCAGCCCCAGCATTTT; cdr3_aa: CAWSNRDLNQPQHF; d_call: .; j_call: TRBJ1-5; v_call: TRBV30; clone_size: once
cdr3_nt: TGTGCCAGCGGCCCTCGGGGGGGCTACACCTTC; cdr3_aa: CASGPRGGYTF; d_call: .; j_call: TRBJ1-2; v_call: TRBV19; clone_size: .
cdr3_nt: TGCGCCAGCAGCCATAGTTCGGGACAATATGAGCAGTTCTTC; cdr3_aa: CASSHSSGQYEQFF; d_call: .; j_call: TRBJ2-1; v_call: TRBV5-1; clone_size: .
cdr3_nt: TGCAGTGCCCCCCTAGCGGGTGAGCAGTTCTTC; cdr3_aa: CSAPLAGEQFF; d_call: TRBD2; j_call: TRBJ2-1; v_call: TRBV20-1; clone_size: .
cdr3_nt: TGTGCCAGCAGGCTTACCACTTTGAACACTGAAGCTTTCTTT; cdr3_aa: CASRLTTLNTEAFF; d_call: .; j_call: TRBJ1-1; v_call: TRBV28; clone_size: few
cdr3_nt: TGCGCCAGCAGCTTACAGGGGGGAGAGACTGAAGCTTTCTTT; cdr3_aa: CASSLQGGETEAFF; d_call: TRBD1; j_call: TRBJ1-1; v_call: TRBV5-1; clone_size: .